This TCR beta chain was captured in a study of cytomegalovirus exposure and HLA in healthy donors. Study-wide results and limits: Reportedly, TCR beta sequences accurately predicted HLA-A and HLA-B alleles in most subjects.

Germline trimming cut 7 bases from V and 1 base from J; bases unmatched to any gene: 15. CDR1 is SNHLY, CDR2 FYNNEI, per germline. This CDR3 contains 17 residues. This clone was seen only a few times. Its antigen is not known. PCR employed 60 Vbeta and 13 Jbeta primers. Repertoires were generated with immunoSEQ multiplex PCR, while TCRdb's copy carries only in-frame clones and drops some. The data show 130,000 or so clones, with approximately 8.7% seen just once and 5.5% held by the top ten. The sequence derives from a man between 40 and 49 years old in good health and CMV-seronegative. This chain uses TRBV2 with TRBJ1-2, with 7 bases aligning to TRBD1. The specimen was PBMCs. CDR3 residues: CASIHRTGLGLNYGYTF. The CDR3 DNA reads TGTGCCAGCATCCACAGGACAGGCTTGGGTCTTAACTATGGCTACACCTTC.